The rows below give T cell receptor beta chains drawn from one sample of a study of blood T cell repertoires in COVID-19. Using immunoSEQ multiplex PCR, the repertoire was profiled, and TCRdb retains in-frame clones only, with some absent. Of about 260,000 clones in the sample, 85% were seen once. The sequencing sample was made of peripheral blood. Receptor source: a human donor in a cohort sampled during active COVID-19. Both conserved end residues are part of each CDR3. The D gene is left open where the match is weak. Rows give clone size only sometimes, using once, few, many, or a class for an expanded clone.

>TRBV6-5|.|TRBJ1-2|.|14
CASSLGRSAYGYTF
TGTGCCAGCAGCCTGGGCAGGTCGGCCTATGGCTACACCTTC
>TRBV29-1|TRBD1|TRBJ1-2|few|13
CSVRQGASYGYTF
TGCAGCGTAAGACAGGGGGCTAGCTATGGCTACACCTTC
>TRBV28|.|TRBJ1-2|.|14
CASRPGSGVYGYTF
TGTGCCAGCAGACCGGGTAGCGGGGTCTATGGCTACACCTTC
>TRBV9|.|TRBJ2-3|.|15
CASSVIAGATDTQYF
TGTGCCAGCAGCGTGATAGCCGGCGCCACAGATACGCAGTATTTT
>TRBV19|TRBD1|TRBJ1-1|.|13
CASLGQPNTEAFF
TGTGCCAGTCTGGGACAGCCGAACACTGAAGCTTTCTTT
>TRBV5-4|TRBD1|TRBJ2-7|once|14
CASSFKGQPYEQYF
TGTGCCAGCAGCTTCAAGGGACAGCCCTACGAGCAGTACTTC
>TRBV5-6|.|TRBJ1-5|once|12
CASSSYNQPQHF
TGTGCCAGCAGCTCCTATAATCAGCCCCAGCATTTT
>TRBV28|.|TRBJ1-5|.|12
CASMGLLQPQHF
TGTGCCAGCATGGGCCTTCTACAGCCCCAGCATTTT
>TRBV24-1|.|TRBJ1-2|.|13
CATSDRDSSGYTF
TGTGCCACCAGTGATCGCGACAGTTCTGGCTACACCTTC
>TRBV2|.|TRBJ2-3|.|14
CASTPRGATDTQYF
TGTGCCAGCACCCCCAGGGGCGCAACAGATACGCAGTATTTT
>TRBV12-5|TRBD2|TRBJ2-1|.|16
CASGREGRLAQGEQFF
TGTGCTAGTGGCCGAGAGGGGAGACTAGCCCAAGGTGAGCAGTTCTTC
>TRBV7-3|TRBD2|TRBJ2-2|.|17
CASSSKTSGGNTGELFF
TGTGCCAGCAGCTCGAAAACTAGCGGGGGGAACACCGGGGAGCTGTTTTTT
>TRBV5-1|.|TRBJ2-5|.|14
CASSLDSFQETQYF
TGCGCCAGCAGCCTGGACAGCTTCCAAGAGACCCAGTACTTC
>TRBV29-1|.|TRBJ1-1|.|10
CSVLAGEAFF
TGCAGCGTACTGGCGGGAGAAGCTTTCTTT
>TRBV5-6|.|TRBJ2-7|.|15
CASSSRDSHSYEQYF
TGTGCCAGCAGCTCTCGGGACTCACACTCCTACGAGCAGTACTTC
>TRBV30|.|TRBJ1-2|.|13
CAWGSGFGGGYTF
TGTGCCTGGGGCTCGGGTTTCGGCGGTGGCTACACCTTC
>TRBV18|TRBD2|TRBJ2-1|.|15
CASSQLAGEGNEQFF
TGTGCCAGCTCACAACTAGCGGGAGAGGGCAATGAGCAGTTCTTC
>TRBV18|.|TRBJ2-1|.|14
CASSNVGLSNEQFF
TGTGCCAGCTCAAATGTCGGACTGTCCAATGAGCAGTTCTTC
>TRBV5-4|.|TRBJ1-2|.|12
CASSSSTGGYTF
TGTGCCAGCAGCTCTTCGACGGGGGGCTACACCTTC
>TRBV5-8|.|TRBJ2-2|.|16
CASSFAGSKNTGELFF
TGTGCCAGCAGCTTCGCGGGATCTAAGAACACCGGGGAGCTGTTTTTT
>TRBV5-1|TRBD2|TRBJ2-1|few|16
CASRLQLAGGRNEQFF
TGCGCCAGCAGGCTCCAACTAGCGGGAGGGCGGAATGAGCAGTTCTTC
>TRBV5-6|.|TRBJ2-1|.|19
CASSRLIGLDLIGGNEQFF
TGTGCCAGCAGCCGGTTAATTGGACTGGATCTTATCGGGGGTAATGAGCAGTTCTTC
>TRBV2|.|TRBJ2-3|.|13
CASMRDELVMQYF
TGTGCCAGCATGAGGGATGAACTAGTAATGCAGTATTTT
>TRBV2|TRBD1|TRBJ1-2|.|14
CAITTGEPNYGYTF
TGTGCCATCACGACAGGGGAGCCTAACTATGGCTACACCTTC
>TRBV20-1|TRBD2|TRBJ2-7|.|15
CSASGSGRGSYEQYF
TGCAGTGCTAGTGGGAGCGGGAGGGGTTCCTACGAGCAGTACTTC
>TRBV19|.|TRBJ2-1|.|17
CASSSQGRGFVLIEQFF
TGTGCCAGTAGTTCTCAGGGAAGGGGTTTTGTTTTGATTGAGCAGTTCTTC
>TRBV28|TRBD2|TRBJ2-7|.|15
CASSSPPSGLYEQYF
TGTGCCAGCAGTTCCCCCCCTAGCGGGCTCTACGAGCAGTACTTC
>TRBV28|.|TRBJ1-2|.|14
CASSLFAGAYGYTF
TGTGCCAGCAGTTTATTTGCAGGGGCCTATGGCTACACCTTC
>TRBV19|TRBD1|TRBJ2-1|.|22
CASSIRGQGAFYSGVRYNEQFF
TGTGCCAGTAGTATACGAGGACAGGGGGCTTTTTATAGCGGGGTAAGATACAATGAGCAGTTCTTC
>TRBV28|TRBD1|TRBJ1-5|.|15
CASSLETGNNQPQHF
TGTGCCAGCAGTTTAGAGACAGGGAATAATCAGCCCCAGCATTTT
>TRBV7-9|.|TRBJ2-3|.|16
CASSSPGGRFTDTQYF
TGTGCCAGCAGCTCCCCCGGGGGGCGGTTCACAGATACGCAGTATTTT
>TRBV27|TRBD2|TRBJ2-3|once|16
CASSATGTSGTDTQYF
TGTGCCAGCAGTGCGACCGGGACTAGCGGGACAGATACGCAGTATTTT
>TRBV4-1|.|TRBJ2-1|.|13
CASSQEGGNEQFF
TGCGCCAGCAGCCAAGAGGGGGGCAATGAGCAGTTCTTC
>TRBV7-8|.|TRBJ2-1|.|16
CASSSVWRSSYNEQFF
TGTGCCAGCAGCTCCGTTTGGAGAAGCTCCTACAATGAGCAGTTCTTC
>TRBV3-1/TRBV3-2|.|TRBJ2-5|.|11
CASSQSEAQYF
TGTGCCAGCAGCCAAAGCGAGGCCCAGTACTTC
>TRBV10-2|TRBD2|TRBJ2-7|.|15
CASSEYQRGSYEQYF
TGCGCCAGCAGTGAGTATCAGCGGGGCTCCTACGAGCAGTACTTC
>TRBV7-6|.|TRBJ2-6|.|14
CASSLGGGANVLTF
TGTGCCAGCAGCTTGGGAGGAGGGGCCAACGTCCTGACTTTC
>TRBV27|TRBD1|TRBJ1-2|few|16
CASSFYGTGYNYGYTF
TGTGCCAGCAGTTTCTACGGGACAGGGTACAACTATGGCTACACCTTC
>TRBV28|TRBD1|TRBJ2-3|.|15
CASLPGTAETDTQYF
TGTGCCAGCCTACCTGGGACAGCTGAAACAGATACGCAGTATTTT
>TRBV5-8|.|TRBJ2-3|.|15
CASSLARGYTDTQYF
TGTGCCAGCAGCTTGGCCAGGGGTTACACAGATACGCAGTATTTT
>TRBV29-1|.|TRBJ2-7|.|10
CSAGANEQYF
TGCAGCGCAGGGGCCAACGAGCAGTACTTC
>TRBV3-1/TRBV3-2|TRBD2|TRBJ2-1|.|14
CATASSGRDNEQFF
TGTGCCACCGCCTCTAGCGGGAGGGACAATGAGCAGTTCTTC
>TRBV27|.|TRBJ2-5|.|11
CASSRGETQYF
TGTGCCAGCAGCCGAGGGGAGACCCAGTACTTC
>TRBV2|.|TRBJ2-7|.|15
CASKGGTGGSFQQYF
TGTGCCAGCAAAGGGGGGACCGGGGGGAGTTTTCAGCAGTACTTC
>TRBV30|.|TRBJ2-1|.|14
CAWIFRGAYNEQFF
TGTGCCTGGATTTTTCGCGGGGCTTACAATGAGCAGTTCTTC
>TRBV7-2|TRBD1|TRBJ1-1|.|14
CASSLQGGRTEAFF
TGTGCCAGCAGCCTACAGGGGGGAAGGACTGAAGCTTTCTTT
>TRBV9|TRBD2|TRBJ2-2|.|15
CASSAVAGGTGELFF
TGTGCCAGCAGCGCCGTAGCGGGAGGGACCGGGGAGCTGTTTTTT
>TRBV4-2|TRBD2|TRBJ2-7|.|18
CASSQDLLTGTSTYEQYF
TGTGCCAGCAGCCAAGATCTTTTGACGGGGACTAGCACCTACGAGCAGTACTTC
>TRBV7-2|TRBD1|TRBJ1-6|.|15
CASSTSGTGHSPLHF
TGTGCCAGCAGCACCTCCGGGACAGGGCATTCACCCCTCCACTTT
>TRBV6-2/TRBV6-3|TRBD1|TRBJ2-3|few|15
CASSTTGGRTDTQYF
TGTGCCAGCAGTACTACAGGGGGCCGGACAGATACGCAGTATTTT
>TRBV29-1|TRBD1|TRBJ2-1|few|11
CSATGVGEQFF
TGCAGCGCCACAGGGGTAGGTGAGCAGTTCTTC
>TRBV11-2|TRBD2|TRBJ2-7|.|16
CASSKIGAGISYEQYF
TGTGCCAGCAGCAAAATCGGAGCGGGAATCTCCTACGAGCAGTACTTC
>TRBV28|TRBD1|TRBJ2-2|.|12
CASSLGTGRMFF
TGTGCCAGCAGTTTAGGGACAGGGAGGATGTTTTTT
>TRBV7-9|.|TRBJ2-2|.|11
CASRFSGELFF
TGTGCCAGCCGGTTTAGCGGGGAGCTGTTTTTT
>TRBV5-1|.|TRBJ1-3|.|15
CASSLVGAWGNTIYF
TGCGCCAGCAGCTTGGTAGGGGCTTGGGGAAACACCATATATTTT